This T cell receptor beta chain was sequenced in a study of beta chain features in type 1 diabetes. Every bit of the isolated RNA underwent reverse transcription, so sequencing read expressed TCRB transcripts. Sequenced by immunoSEQ multiplex PCR; TCRdb stores in-frame clones only, minus some. The table has 850,000 to 900,000 clones, roughly a sixth seen once. This CDR3 contains 16 residues. V was clipped by 4 bases and J by 5 bases, with 20 bases between them. Germline values: CDR1 MNHNS, CDR2 SASEGT. The material sequenced was naive CD4+ T cells from blood. This clonotype originated in a woman younger than 30 in good health. This sequence joins TRBV6-1 and TRBJ1-2; the D gene is possibly TRBD1 (6 bases). The CDR3 here is CASSAVRTATGYGYTF. In DNA form, the CDR3 reads TGTGCCAGCAGTGCGGTTCGGACAGCCACTGGGTATGGCTACACCTTC.